These 15 T cell receptor beta chains share one sample of origin, sequenced in a study of T cell responses to AZD1222 COVID-19 vaccine. Some clones are missing from TCRdb's copy, which holds only in-frame ones; the method was immunoSEQ multiplex PCR. In the table there are over 120,000 clones, about 82% of which are singletons. Material: peripheral blood, obtained 28 days after the second AZD1222 dose. The receptors here all came from an adult who received the AZD1222 COVID-19 vaccine.

The genes are TRBV5-1 and TRBJ1-1; D is possibly TRBD1 (5 bases). CDR1 is SGHRS and CDR2 is YFSETQ in the germline V gene. This CDR3 is built from 14 residues. Trimming cost V 4 bases and J 1 base, with 11 bases left between them. Written as DNA, the CDR3 is TGCGCCAGCAGCCGAGAGGGACCGAACACTGAAGCTTTCTTT. It translates to CASSREGPNTEAFF.

The chain has TRBV18 and TRBJ1-4; the match to TRBD1 covers 7 bases. Looked up from germline, CDR1 is KGHSH and CDR2 is LQKENI. The CDR3 length is 16 residues. V lost 3 bases and J lost 5; bases outside the gene matches: 9. The CDR3 nucleotides are TGTGCCAGCTCACCGCTCGCCGGGACAGCGAATGAAAAACTGTTTTTT. Protein product: CASSPLAGTANEKLFF. Filled out from reference TRBV18 and TRBJ1-4, the complete variable domain reads NAGVMQNPRHLVRRRGQEARLRCSPMKGHSHVYWYRQLPEEGLKFMVYLQKENIIDESGMPKERFSAEFPKEGPSILRIQQVVRGDSAAYFCASSPLAGTANEKLFFGSGTQLSVL.

J is TRBJ1-5 and V is TRBV28; a possible D gene is TRBD1 (5 bases). The V end lost 5 bases, the J end lost 0 bases, and 14 bases lay between the germline ends. The CDR3 sequence is 16 residues long. Germline V gives CDR1 MDHEN, CDR2 SYDVKM. The CDR3 is CASSRGNGYSNQPQHF. In nucleotides, the CDR3 is TGTGCCAGCAGTAGGGGCAACGGTTATAGCAATCAGCCCCAGCATTTT.

The CDR3 protein is CASSMFGLTSLTYEQYF. Here the CDR3 DNA reads TGTGCCAGTAGTATGTTTGGCTTGACTAGTCTCACCTACGAGCAGTACTTC. V and J are TRBV19 and TRBJ2-7, with D maybe TRBD2 (6 bases). The CDR3 totals 17 residues. Germline V lookup: CDR1 LNHDA, CDR2 SQIVND (reference sequence). Trimming took 3 bases from V and 2 from J, leaving 20 bases between them.

The V call is TRBV28, the J call TRBJ2-3; D not certain. The germline V and J ends were trimmed by 6 bases and 2 bases, with 9 bases remaining between them. The CDR3 loop spans 13 amino acids. CDR1 is MDHEN and CDR2 is SYDVKM in the germline V gene. The CDR3 bases are TGTGCCAGCAGCCCCCTCGACACAGATACGCAGTATTTT. It encodes CASSPLDTDTQYF.

Here the CDR3 reads CASGSTPDGVVSNTEAFF. DNA of the CDR3: TGTGCTAGTGGTTCGACCCCCGACGGTGTGGTTTCGAACACTGAAGCTTTCTTT. The chain combines TRBV12-5 with TRBJ1-1; D ambiguous. The germline CDR1 and CDR2 sequences are LGHNT and FRNRAP. Trimming took 4 bases from V and 1 from J, leaving 22 bases between them. The CDR3 sequence is 18 residues long.

The chain links TRBV19 to TRBJ1-4; maybe TRBD1 (5 bases). From germline, CDR1 is LNHDA and CDR2 SQIVND (reference sequence). The germline V and J ends were trimmed by 2 bases and 4 bases, with 8 bases remaining between them. This CDR3 has 14 residues. This chain's CDR3 is CASSITGYNEKLFF. DNA for the CDR3: TGTGCCAGTAGTATAACAGGCTATAATGAAAAACTGTTTTTT.

This clone turned up a few times. CDR3 DNA: TGTGCCAGCAGCCAACCGGACAGGGCTACAGATACGCAGTATTTT. As protein: CASSQPDRATDTQYF. J is TRBJ2-3 and V is TRBV4-2; 8 positions match TRBD1. The CDR3 extends over 15 amino acids. From germline, CDR1 is LGHNA and CDR2 YNFKEQ. Trimming took 2 bases from V and 3 from J; bases not matched to a gene: 4.

The chain has TRBV5-8 and TRBJ2-1; TRBD1 agrees at 7 bases. CDR3 length: 15 amino acids. Per the germline V gene, CDR1 is SGHTS and CDR2 is YDEGEE. V lost 6 bases, J lost 0 bases, and 6 bases stayed unmatched. CDR3 loop: CASNRGQSSYNEQFF. The CDR3 DNA is TGTGCCAGCAACCGGGGACAGAGCTCCTACAATGAGCAGTTCTTC.

The V call is TRBV27, the J call TRBJ2-7, with 9 nucleotides matching TRBD1. This CDR3 has 15 amino acids. Germline CDR1 is MNHEY and CDR2 is SMNVEV (reference sequence). With 0 bases clipped from V and 4 bases from J, the junction kept 4 bases outside the gene matches. The CDR3 here is CASSLSGQGRYEQYF. CDR3 DNA sequence: TGTGCCAGCAGTTTATCGGGACAGGGTAGGTACGAGCAGTACTTC.

The chain combines TRBV10-2 with TRBJ2-3; D unresolved. This CDR3 is 14 amino acids long. V lost 6 bases, J lost 0 bases, and 10 bases lay in between. Germline V gene sequence: CDR1 WSHSY, CDR2 SAAADI. CDR3 protein: CASSQLESTDTQYF. CDR3 bases: TGCGCCAGCAGCCAGCTAGAGAGCACAGATACGCAGTATTTT.

This clone has only a few counts. The chain is built from TRBV2 and TRBJ2-2; the match to TRBD2 covers 9 bases. CDR1 is SNHLY and CDR2 is FYNNEI in the germline V gene. The CDR3 covers 13 residues. The J segment lost 5 bases and the V segment lost 7 bases, leaving 2 bases of the junction unmatched. CDR3 DNA sequence: TGTGCCAGCAAAACTAGCGGGACCGGGGAGCTGTTTTTT. Translation gives CASKTSGTGELFF.

The V gene is TRBV9, the J gene TRBJ1-2; 7 bases map to TRBD1. This CDR3 region has 14 residues. Germline-derived CDR1 and CDR2 are SGDLS and YYNGEE. V shed 0 bases, J shed 3 bases, and the junction held 2 bases outside the gene matches. The CDR3, as DNA: TGTGCCAGCAGCGTAGCTGGGACAGACTATGGCTACACCTTC. Encoded protein: CASSVAGTDYGYTF.

This chain connects TRBV5-1 to TRBJ2-3; no clear D. Germline V gene sequence: CDR1 SGHRS, CDR2 YFSETQ. The ends were cut back, 0 bases at V and 3 bases at J, with 5 bases in the middle. The length of the CDR3 is 13 residues. The CDR3 region is CASSLAMTDTQYF. Here the CDR3 DNA reads TGCGCCAGCAGCTTGGCCATGACAGATACGCAGTATTTT.

The CDR3 spells CSASAQGDDQPQHF. The CDR3 nucleotides read TGCAGTGCTAGTGCGCAGGGAGATGATCAGCCCCAGCATTTT. This chain joins TRBV20-1 and TRBJ1-5, with D tentatively TRBD1 (5 bases). From germline, CDR1 is DFQATT and CDR2 SNEGSKA (reference sequence). There are 14 residues in the CDR3. Trimming stripped 3 bases from V and 5 bases from J, with 14 bases between.